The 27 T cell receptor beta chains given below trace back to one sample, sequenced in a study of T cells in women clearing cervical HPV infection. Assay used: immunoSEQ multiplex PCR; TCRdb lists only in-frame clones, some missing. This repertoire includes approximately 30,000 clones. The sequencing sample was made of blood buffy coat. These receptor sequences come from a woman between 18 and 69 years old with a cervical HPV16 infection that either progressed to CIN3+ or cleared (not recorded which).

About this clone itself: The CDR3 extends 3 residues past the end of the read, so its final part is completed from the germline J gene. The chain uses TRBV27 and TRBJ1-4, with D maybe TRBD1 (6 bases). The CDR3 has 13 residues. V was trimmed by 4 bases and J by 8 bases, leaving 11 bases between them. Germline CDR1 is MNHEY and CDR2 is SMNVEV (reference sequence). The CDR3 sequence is CASSSDRSEKLFF. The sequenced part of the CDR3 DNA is TGTGCCAGCAGTTCGGACAGAAGCGAAAAA.

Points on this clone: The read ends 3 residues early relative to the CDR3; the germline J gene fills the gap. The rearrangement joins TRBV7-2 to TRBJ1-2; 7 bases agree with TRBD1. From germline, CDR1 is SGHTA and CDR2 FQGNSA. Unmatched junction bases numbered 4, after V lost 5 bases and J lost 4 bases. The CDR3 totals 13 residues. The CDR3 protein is CASSQYRGYGYTF. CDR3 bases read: TGTGCCAGCAGCCAATACAGGGGCTATGGC.

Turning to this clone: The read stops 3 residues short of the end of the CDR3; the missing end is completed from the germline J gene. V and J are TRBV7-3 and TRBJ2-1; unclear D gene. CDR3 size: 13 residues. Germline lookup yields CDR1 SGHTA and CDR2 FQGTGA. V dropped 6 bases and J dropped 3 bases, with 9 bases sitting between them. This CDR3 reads CASSQSLYNEQFF. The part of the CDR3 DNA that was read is TGTGCCAGCAGTCAGTCTCTCTACAATGAG.

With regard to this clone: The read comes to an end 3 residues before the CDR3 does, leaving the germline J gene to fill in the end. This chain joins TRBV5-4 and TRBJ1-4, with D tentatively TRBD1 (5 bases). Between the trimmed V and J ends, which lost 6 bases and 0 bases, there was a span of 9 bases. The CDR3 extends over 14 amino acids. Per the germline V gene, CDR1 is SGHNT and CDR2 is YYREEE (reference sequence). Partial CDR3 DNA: TGTGCCAGCACGTCGGGGGCAACTAATGAAAAA. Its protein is CASTSGATNEK. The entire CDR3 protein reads CASTSGATNEKLFF.

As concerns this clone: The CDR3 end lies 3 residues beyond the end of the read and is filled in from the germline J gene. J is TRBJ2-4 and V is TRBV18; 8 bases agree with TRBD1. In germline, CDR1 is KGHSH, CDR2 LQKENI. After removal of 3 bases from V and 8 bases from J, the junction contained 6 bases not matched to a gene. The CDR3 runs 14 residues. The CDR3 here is CASSPGTGGDIQYF. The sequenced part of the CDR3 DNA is TGTGCCAGCTCACCTGGGACAGGTGGGGACATT.

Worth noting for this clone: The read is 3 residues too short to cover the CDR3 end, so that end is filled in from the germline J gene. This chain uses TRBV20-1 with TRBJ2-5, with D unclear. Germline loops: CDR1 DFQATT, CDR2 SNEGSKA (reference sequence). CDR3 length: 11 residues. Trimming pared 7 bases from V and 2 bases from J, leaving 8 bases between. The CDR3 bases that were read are TGCAGTGTAAGCGAACAAGAGACC. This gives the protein CSVSEQET. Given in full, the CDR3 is CSVSEQETQYF.

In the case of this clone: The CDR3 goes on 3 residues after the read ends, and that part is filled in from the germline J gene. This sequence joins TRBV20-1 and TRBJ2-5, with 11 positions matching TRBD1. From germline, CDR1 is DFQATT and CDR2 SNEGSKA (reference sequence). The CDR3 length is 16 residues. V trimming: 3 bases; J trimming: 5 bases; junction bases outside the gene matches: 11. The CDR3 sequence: CSASSGTGGRYETQYF. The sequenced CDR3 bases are TGCAGTGCTAGCTCGGGGACAGGGGGGAGGTACGAGACC.

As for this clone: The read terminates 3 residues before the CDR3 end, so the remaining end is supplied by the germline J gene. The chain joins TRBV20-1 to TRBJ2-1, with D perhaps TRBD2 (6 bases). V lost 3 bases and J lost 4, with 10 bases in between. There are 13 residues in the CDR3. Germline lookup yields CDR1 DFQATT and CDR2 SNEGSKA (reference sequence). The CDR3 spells CSASGGDYNEQFF. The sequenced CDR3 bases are TGCAGTGCTAGTGGCGGGGATTACAATGAG.

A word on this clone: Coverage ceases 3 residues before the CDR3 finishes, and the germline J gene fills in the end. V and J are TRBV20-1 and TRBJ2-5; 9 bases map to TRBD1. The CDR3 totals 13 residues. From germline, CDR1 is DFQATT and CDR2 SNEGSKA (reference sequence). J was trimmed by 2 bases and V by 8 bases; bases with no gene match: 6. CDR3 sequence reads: CSRQGQGQETQYF. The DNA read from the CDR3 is TGCAGTAGACAGGGACAGGGACAAGAGACC.

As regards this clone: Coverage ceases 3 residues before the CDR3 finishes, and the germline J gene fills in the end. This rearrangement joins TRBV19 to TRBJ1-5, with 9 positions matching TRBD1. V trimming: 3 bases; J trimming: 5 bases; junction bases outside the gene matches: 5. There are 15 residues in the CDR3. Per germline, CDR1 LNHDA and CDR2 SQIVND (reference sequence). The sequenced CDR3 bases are TGTGCCAGTAGTATGGGACAGGGCAGATATCAGCCC. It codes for CASSMGQGRYQP. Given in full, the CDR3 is CASSMGQGRYQPQHF.

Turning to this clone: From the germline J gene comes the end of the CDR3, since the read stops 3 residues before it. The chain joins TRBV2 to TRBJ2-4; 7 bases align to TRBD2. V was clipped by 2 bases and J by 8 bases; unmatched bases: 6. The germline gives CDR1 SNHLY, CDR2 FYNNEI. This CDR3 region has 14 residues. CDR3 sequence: CASSETSAGDIQYF. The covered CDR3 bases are TGTGCCAGCAGTGAAACTAGCGCGGGGGACATT.

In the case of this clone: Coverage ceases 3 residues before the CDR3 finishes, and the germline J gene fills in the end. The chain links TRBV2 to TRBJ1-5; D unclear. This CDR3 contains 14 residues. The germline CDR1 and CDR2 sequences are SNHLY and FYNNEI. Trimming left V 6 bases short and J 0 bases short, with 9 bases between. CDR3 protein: CASSGVYSNQPQHF. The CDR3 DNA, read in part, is TGTGCCAGCAGCGGGGTTTATAGCAATCAGCCC.

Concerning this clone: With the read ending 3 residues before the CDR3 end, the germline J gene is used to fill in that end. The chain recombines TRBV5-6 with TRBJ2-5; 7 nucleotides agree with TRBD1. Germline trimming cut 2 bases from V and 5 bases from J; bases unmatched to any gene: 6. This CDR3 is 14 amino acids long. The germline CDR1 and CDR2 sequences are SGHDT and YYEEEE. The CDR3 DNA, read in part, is TGTGCCAGCAGCTTCGGGCAGGGGGAGGAGACC. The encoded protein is CASSFGQGEET. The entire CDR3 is CASSFGQGEETQYF. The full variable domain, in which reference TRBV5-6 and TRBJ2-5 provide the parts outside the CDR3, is DAGVTQSPTHLIKTRGQQVTLRCSPKSGHDTVSWYQQALGQGPQFIFQYYEEEERQRGNFPDRFSGHQFPNYSSELNVNALLLGDSALYLCASSFGQGEETQYFGPGTRLLVL.

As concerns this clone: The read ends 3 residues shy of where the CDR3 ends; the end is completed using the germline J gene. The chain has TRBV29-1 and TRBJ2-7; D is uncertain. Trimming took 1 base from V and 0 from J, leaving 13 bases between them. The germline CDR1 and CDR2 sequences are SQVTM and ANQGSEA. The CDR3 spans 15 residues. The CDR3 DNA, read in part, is TGCAGCGTTGAAGTTTATGCAGGAAACTCCTACGAG. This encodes CSVEVYAGNSYE. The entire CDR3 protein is CSVEVYAGNSYEQYF.

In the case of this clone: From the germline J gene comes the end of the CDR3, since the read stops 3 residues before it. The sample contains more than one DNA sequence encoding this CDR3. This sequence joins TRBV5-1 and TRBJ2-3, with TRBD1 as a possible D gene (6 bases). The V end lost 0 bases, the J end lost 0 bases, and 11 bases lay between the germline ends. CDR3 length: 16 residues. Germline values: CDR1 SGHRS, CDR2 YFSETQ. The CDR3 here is CASSLAGQTSTDTQYF. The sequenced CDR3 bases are TGCGCCAGCAGCTTGGCCGGACAGACTAGCACAGATACG. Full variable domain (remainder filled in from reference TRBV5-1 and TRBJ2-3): KAGVTQTPRYLIKTRGQQVTLSCSPISGHRSVSWYQQTPGQGLQFLFEYFSETQRNKGNFPGRFSGRQFSNSRSEMNVSTLELGDSALYLCASSLAGQTSTDTQYFGPGTRLTVL.

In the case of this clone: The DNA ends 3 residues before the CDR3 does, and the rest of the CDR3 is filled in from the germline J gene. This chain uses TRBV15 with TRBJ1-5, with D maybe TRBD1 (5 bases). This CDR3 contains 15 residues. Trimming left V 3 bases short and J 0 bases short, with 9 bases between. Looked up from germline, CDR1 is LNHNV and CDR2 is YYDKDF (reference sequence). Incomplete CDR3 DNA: TGTGCCACCAGCAGGGATCAGGGTAGCAATCAGCCC. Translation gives CATSRDQGSNQP. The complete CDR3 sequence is CATSRDQGSNQPQHF.

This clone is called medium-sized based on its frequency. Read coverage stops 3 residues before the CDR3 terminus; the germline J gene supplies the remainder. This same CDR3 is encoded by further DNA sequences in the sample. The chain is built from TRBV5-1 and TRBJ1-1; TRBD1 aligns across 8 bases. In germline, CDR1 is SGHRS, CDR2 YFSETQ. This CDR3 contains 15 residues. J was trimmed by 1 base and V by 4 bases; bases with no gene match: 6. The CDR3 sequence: CASSLEGQGNTEAFF. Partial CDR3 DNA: TGCGCCAGCAGCCTAGAAGGACAGGGGAACACTGAA.

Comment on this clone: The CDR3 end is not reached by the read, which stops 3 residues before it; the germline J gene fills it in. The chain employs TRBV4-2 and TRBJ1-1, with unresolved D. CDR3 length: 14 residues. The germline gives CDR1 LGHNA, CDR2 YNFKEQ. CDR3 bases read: TGTGCCAGCAGCCAAGATTTCGAGGGCGCAAAA. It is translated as CASSQDFEGAK. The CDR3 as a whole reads CASSQDFEGAKAFF.

The CDR3 protein is CASARLAGVEQYF. The sequenced CDR3 bases are TGTGCCAGCGCCCGGCTAGCGGGAGTCGAG. This chain connects TRBV14 to TRBJ2-7, with 10 bases lining up with TRBD2. The sequence runs out 3 residues before the end of the CDR3; the remainder is reconstructed from the germline J gene. The CDR3 is 13 amino acids. The V gene end was trimmed by 8 bases and the J gene end by 6 bases; junction bases not matched to a gene: 7. The germline V gene has CDR1 SGHDN and CDR2 FVKESK.

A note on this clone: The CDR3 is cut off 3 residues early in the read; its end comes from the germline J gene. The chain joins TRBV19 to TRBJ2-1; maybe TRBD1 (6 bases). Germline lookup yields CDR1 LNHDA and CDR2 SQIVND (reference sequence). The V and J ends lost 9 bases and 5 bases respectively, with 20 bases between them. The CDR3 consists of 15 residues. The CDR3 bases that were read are TGTGCCAGATCCCCCCCCACAGGGAAGGACAATGAG. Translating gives CARSPPTGKDNE. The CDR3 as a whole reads CARSPPTGKDNEQFF.

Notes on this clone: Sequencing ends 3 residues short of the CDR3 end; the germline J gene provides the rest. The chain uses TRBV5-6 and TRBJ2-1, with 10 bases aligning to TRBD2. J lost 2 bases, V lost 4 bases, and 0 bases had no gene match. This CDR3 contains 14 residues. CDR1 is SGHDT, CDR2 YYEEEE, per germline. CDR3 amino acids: CASSGLAAYNEQFF. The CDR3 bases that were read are TGTGCCAGCAGCGGACTAGCGGCCTACAATGAG.

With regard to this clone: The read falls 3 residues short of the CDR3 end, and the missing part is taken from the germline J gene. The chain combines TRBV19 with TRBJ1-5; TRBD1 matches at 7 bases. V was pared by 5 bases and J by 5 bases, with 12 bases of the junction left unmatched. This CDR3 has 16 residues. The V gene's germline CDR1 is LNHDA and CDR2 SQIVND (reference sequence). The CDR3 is CASSSSLGTAYQPQHF. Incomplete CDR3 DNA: TGTGCCAGTAGTTCCTCCCTCGGGACAGCGTATCAGCCC. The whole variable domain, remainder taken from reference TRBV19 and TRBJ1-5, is DGGITQSPKYLFRKEGQNVTLSCEQNLNHDAMYWYRQDPGQGLRLIYYSQIVNDFQKGDIAEGYSVSREKKESFPLTVTSAQKNPTAFYLCASSSSLGTAYQPQHFGDGTRLSIL.

CDR3 DNA (partial): TGTGCCAGCAGTGGGACATTGGACAGTTATGAAAAA. This sequence encodes CASSGTLDSYEK. The entire CDR3 protein reads CASSGTLDSYEKLFF. The chain employs TRBV6-1 and TRBJ1-4, with D maybe TRBD1 (6 bases). Read sequence stops 3 residues before the CDR3 end, and the germline J gene provides the missing end. This CDR3 comprises 15 residues. Per the germline V gene, CDR1 is MNHNS and CDR2 is SASEGT. Trimming removed 4 bases at V and 6 bases at J, with 15 bases between.

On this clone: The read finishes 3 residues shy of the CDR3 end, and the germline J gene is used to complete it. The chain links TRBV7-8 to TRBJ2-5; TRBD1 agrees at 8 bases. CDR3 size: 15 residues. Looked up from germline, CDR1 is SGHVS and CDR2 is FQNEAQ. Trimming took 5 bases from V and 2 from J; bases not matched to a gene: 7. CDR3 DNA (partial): TGTGCCAGCAGCGGCGACAGGGGACGGCAAGAGACC. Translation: CASSGDRGRQET. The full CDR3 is CASSGDRGRQETQYF.

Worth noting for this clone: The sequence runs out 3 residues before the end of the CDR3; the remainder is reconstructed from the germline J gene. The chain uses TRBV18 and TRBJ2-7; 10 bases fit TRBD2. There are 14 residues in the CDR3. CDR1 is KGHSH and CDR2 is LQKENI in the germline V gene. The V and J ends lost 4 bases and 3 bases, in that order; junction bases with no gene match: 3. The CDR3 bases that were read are TGTGCCAGCTCACTTGGGACTAGCGACTACGAG. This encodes CASSLGTSDYE. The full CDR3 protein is CASSLGTSDYEQYF.

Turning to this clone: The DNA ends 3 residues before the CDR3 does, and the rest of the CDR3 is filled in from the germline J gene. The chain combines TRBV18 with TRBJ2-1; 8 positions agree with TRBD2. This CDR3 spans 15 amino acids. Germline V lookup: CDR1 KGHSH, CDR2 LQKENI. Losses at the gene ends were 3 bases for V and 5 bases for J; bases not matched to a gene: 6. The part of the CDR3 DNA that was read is TGTGCCAGCTCACCTACGGGACTAGGTAACAATGAG. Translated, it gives CASSPTGLGNNE. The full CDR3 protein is CASSPTGLGNNEQFF.

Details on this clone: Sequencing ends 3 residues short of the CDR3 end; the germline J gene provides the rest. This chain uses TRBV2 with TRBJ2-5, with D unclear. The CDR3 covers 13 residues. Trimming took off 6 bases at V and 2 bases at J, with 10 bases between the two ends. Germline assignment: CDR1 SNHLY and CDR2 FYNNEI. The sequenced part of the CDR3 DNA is TGTGCCAGCAGAGTCAGAATACAAGAGACC. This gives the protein CASRVRIQET. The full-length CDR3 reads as CASRVRIQETQYF.